The clone carrying this TCR beta chain was seen only once. Its antigen is unidentified. The sample is drawn from a study of graft-versus-host responses after intestinal transplantation. This CDR3 has 13 amino acids. In germline, CDR1 is MNHEY, CDR2 SVGAGI. Trimming removed 4 bases at V and 2 bases at J, with 9 bases between. General observations from the study: There were GvH clones found in recipient marrow, and some of them appeared first in ileum or blood. The highest levels of circulating GvH clones went along with early declines in HvG clones after transplant.

The repertoire was sequenced with immunoSEQ multiplex PCR; TCRdb's copy has only in-frame clones and lacks some. The sample shows about 90,000 clones, less than 95% of them seen only once. The rearrangement links TRBV6-5 to TRBJ2-7; D gene unclear. This specimen was unstimulated CD4+ T cells sorted from spleen or lymph node cells, taken before transplant. The receptor's source is a human donor who was the organ donor for an intestinal transplant. CDR3 nucleotides: TGTGCCAGCAGTTCCCAGTCCCCCTACGAGCAGTACTTC. This translates into CASSSQSPYEQYF.